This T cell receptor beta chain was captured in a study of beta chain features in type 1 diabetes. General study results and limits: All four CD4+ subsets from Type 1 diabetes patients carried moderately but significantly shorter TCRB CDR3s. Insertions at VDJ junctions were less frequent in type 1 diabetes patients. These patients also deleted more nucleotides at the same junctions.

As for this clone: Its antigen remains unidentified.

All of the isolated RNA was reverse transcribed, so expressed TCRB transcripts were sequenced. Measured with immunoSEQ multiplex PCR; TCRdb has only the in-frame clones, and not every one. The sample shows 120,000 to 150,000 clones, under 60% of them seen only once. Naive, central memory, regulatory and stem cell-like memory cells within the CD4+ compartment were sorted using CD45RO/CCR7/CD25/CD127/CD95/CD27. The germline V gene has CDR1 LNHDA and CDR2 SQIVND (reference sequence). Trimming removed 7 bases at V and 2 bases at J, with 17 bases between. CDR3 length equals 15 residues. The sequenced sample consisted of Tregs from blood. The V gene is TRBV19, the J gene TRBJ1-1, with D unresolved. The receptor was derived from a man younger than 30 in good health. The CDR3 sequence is CASTGWRGTNTEAFF. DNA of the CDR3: TGTGCCAGTACTGGGTGGCGGGGTACCAACACTGAAGCTTTCTTT.